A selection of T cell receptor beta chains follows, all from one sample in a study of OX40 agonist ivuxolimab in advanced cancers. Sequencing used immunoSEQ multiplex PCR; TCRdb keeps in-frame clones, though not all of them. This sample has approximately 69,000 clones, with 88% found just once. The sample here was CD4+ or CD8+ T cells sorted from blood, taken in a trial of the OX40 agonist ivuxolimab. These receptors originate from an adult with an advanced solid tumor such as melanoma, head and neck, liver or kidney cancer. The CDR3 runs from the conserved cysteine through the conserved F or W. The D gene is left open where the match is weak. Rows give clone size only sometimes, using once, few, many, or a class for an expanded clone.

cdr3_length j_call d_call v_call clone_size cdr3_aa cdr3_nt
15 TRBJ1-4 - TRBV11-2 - CASSLGRIDNEKLFF TGTGCCAGCAGCTTAGGCAGGATTGATAATGAAAAACTGTTTTTT
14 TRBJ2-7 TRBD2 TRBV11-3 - CASSPRTSGDEQYF TGTGCCAGCAGCCCCAGGACTAGCGGCGACGAGCAGTACTTC
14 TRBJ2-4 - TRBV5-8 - CASSLRGPKNIQYF TGTGCCAGCAGCTTAAGGGGCCCCAAAAACATTCAGTACTTC
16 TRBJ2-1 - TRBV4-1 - CASSQAQGTSYNEQFF TGCGCCAGCAGCCAAGCTCAGGGAACCTCCTACAATGAGCAGTTCTTC
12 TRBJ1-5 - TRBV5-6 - CASSGADQPQHF TGTGCCTCTTCGGGGGCAGATCAGCCCCAGCATTTT
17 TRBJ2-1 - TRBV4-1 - CASSQDGARLSYNEQFF TGCGCCAGCAGCCAAGATGGGGCGAGACTCTCCTACAATGAGCAGTTCTTC
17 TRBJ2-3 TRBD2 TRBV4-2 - CASSPRTSGGAGDTQYF TGTGCCAGCAGCCCCCGGACTAGCGGGGGGGCAGGGGATACGCAGTATTTT
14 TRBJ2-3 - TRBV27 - CASSPALGTDTQYF TGTGCCAGCAGTCCAGCCCTGGGGACAGATACGCAGTATTTT
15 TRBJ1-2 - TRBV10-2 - CASSEPSRVDYGYTF TGCGCCAGCAGTGAACCCAGCAGGGTGGACTATGGCTACACCTTC
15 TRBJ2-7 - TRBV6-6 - CASSSRNRATDEQYF TGTGCCAGCAGTTCCCGGAACAGGGCGACCGACGAGCAGTACTTC
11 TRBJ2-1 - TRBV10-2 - CASSSYNEQFF TGCGCCAGCTCTTCATACAATGAGCAGTTCTTC
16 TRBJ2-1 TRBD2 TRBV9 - CASSPPSGSSYNEQFF TGTGCCAGCAGCCCCCCTAGCGGGAGTTCGTACAATGAGCAGTTCTTC
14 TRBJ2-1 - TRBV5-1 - CASMADSSYNEQFF TGCGCCAGCATGGCGGACAGCTCCTACAATGAGCAGTTCTTC
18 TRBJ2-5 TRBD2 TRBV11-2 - CASSRTAATSAFQETQYF TGTGCCAGCAGCCGAACCGCCGCGACTAGCGCATTTCAAGAGACCCAGTACTTC
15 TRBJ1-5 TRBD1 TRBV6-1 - CASTQQGASNQPQHF TGTGCCAGCACCCAACAGGGGGCTAGCAATCAGCCCCAGCATTTT
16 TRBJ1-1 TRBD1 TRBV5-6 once CASSLLGQGVVTEAFF TGTGCCAGCAGCTTGTTGGGACAGGGGGTAGTCACTGAAGCTTTCTTT
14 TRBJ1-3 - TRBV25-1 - CASSERMVGNTIYF TGTGCCAGCAGTGAGCGGATGGTGGGAAACACCATATATTTT
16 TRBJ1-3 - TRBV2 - CASRDPLQRSGNTIYF TGTGCCAGCAGGGACCCTTTACAGCGATCTGGAAACACCATATATTTT
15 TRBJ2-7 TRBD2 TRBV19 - CASSIRSGRVGEQYF TGTGCCAGTAGTATCCGAAGCGGGAGGGTTGGGGAGCAGTACTTC
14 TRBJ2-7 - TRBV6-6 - CASSYSRDTYEQYF TGTGCCAGCAGTTACTCGAGGGACACCTACGAGCAGTACTTC
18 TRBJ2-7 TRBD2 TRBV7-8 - CASIPGLAGVWGTYEQYF TGTGCCAGCATCCCCGGACTAGCGGGAGTATGGGGTACCTACGAGCAGTACTTC
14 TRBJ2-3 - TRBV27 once CASSLSGRGDTQYF TGTGCCAGCAGTTTATCTGGCCGGGGGGATACGCAGTATTTT
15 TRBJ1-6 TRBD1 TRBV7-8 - CASSLRQGGGSPLHF TGTGCCAGCAGCCTACGACAGGGTGGCGGCTCACCCCTCCACTTT
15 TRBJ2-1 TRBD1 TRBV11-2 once CASSLPGQGRYEQFF TGTGCCAGCAGCTTACCGGGACAGGGTCGGTATGAGCAGTTCTTC
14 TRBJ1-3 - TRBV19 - CASRPTGTGNTIYF TGTGCCAGTAGGCCCACAGGGACCGGAAACACCATATATTTT
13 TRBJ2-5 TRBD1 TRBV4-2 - CASSQDRQETQYF TGTGCCAGCAGCCAGGACAGGCAAGAGACCCAGTACTTC
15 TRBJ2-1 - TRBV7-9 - CASSPALARLNEQFF TGTGCCAGCAGCCCCGCCCTAGCGAGACTCAATGAGCAGTTCTTC
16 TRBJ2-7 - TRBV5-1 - CASSLEGGGGLGEQYF TGCGCCAGCAGCTTGGAAGGTGGAGGGGGCTTGGGCGAGCAGTACTTC
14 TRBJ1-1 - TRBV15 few CATSRASENTEAFF TGTGCCACCAGCAGAGCGAGCGAGAACACTGAAGCTTTCTTT
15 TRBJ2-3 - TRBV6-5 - CASSYSSAGSDTQYF TGTGCCAGCAGTTACTCATCCGCAGGGTCAGATACGCAGTATTTT
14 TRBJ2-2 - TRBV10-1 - CASSWAGSTGELFF TGCGCCAGCAGTTGGGCTGGGAGCACCGGGGAGCTGTTTTTT
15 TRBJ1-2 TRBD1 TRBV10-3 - CAISNNGQGLYGYTF TGTGCCATCAGTAATAACGGACAGGGGCTCTATGGCTACACCTTC
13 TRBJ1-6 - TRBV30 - CAWSQRGDSPLHF TGTGCCTGGAGCCAAAGGGGGGATTCACCCCTCCACTTT
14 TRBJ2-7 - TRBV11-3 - CASSPQGGSYEQYF TGTGCCAGCAGCCCCCAAGGAGGGTCCTACGAGCAGTACTTC
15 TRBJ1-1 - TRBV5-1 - CASSLGEGWNTEAFF TGCGCCAGCAGCTTGGGGGAGGGGTGGAACACTGAAGCTTTCTTT
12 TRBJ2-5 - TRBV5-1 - CASSRNRETQYF TGCGCCAGCAGTAGGAATCGGGAGACCCAGTACTTC
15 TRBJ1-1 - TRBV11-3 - CASSLDWGGNTEAFF TGTGCCAGCAGCTTAGACTGGGGGGGGAACACTGAAGCTTTCTTT
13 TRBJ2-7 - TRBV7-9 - CASSVTTSYEQYF TGTGCCAGCAGCGTTACCACCTCCTACGAGCAGTACTTC
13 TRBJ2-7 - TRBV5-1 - CASSPRGSHEQYF TGCGCCAGCAGCCCTCGGGGATCCCACGAGCAGTACTTC
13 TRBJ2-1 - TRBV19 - CASSRMGYNEQFF TGTGCCAGTAGTAGAATGGGTTACAATGAGCAGTTCTTC
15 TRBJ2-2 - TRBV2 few CASSEPRDLTGELFF TGTGCCAGCAGTGAACCCAGGGACCTCACCGGGGAGCTGTTTTTT
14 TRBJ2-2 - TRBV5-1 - CASSEQSNTGELFF TGCGCCAGCAGTGAACAGTCGAACACCGGGGAGCTGTTTTTT
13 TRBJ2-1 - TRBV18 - CASSSASYNEQFF TGTGCCAGCTCCTCAGCTTCCTACAATGAGCAGTTCTTC
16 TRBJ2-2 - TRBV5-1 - CASSVTGGVNTGELFF TGCGCCAGCAGCGTTACAGGGGGGGTGAACACCGGGGAGCTGTTTTTT
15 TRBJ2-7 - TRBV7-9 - CASSLARAHSYEQYF TGTGCCAGCAGCTTAGCCAGGGCACACTCCTACGAGCAGTACTTC
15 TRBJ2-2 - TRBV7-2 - CASSLAGGRTGELFF TGTGCCAGCAGCTTAGCGGGGGGGCGCACCGGGGAGCTGTTTTTT
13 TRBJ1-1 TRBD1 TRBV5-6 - CASSLHRGQTAFF TGTGCCAGCAGCTTACACAGGGGGCAGACAGCTTTCTTT
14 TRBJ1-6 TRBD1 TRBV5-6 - CASLQGAYNSPLHF TGTGCCAGTCTACAGGGGGCCTATAATTCACCCCTCCACTTT
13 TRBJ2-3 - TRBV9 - CASSVGSTDTQYF TGTGCCAGCAGCGTAGGGAGCACAGATACGCAGTATTTT
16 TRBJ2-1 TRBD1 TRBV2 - CASRDQQGAVENEQFF TGTGCCAGCAGGGACCAACAGGGGGCGGTTGAAAATGAGCAGTTCTTC
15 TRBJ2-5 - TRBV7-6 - CASSKGLKGRETQYF TGTGCCAGCAGCAAAGGTCTCAAGGGTAGGGAGACCCAGTACTTC
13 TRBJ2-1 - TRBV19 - CASLKGQGLEQFF TGTGCCAGTCTCAAGGGGCAGGGGTTGGAGCAGTTCTTC
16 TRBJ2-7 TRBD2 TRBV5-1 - CASSTGLAGGPGEQYF TGCGCCAGCAGCACGGGACTAGCGGGAGGGCCGGGCGAGCAGTACTTC
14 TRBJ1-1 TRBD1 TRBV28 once CASRRQGGRTEAFF TGTGCCAGCAGGCGACAGGGTGGAAGGACTGAAGCTTTCTTT
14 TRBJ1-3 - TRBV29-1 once CSVAQGSGGNTIYF TGCAGCGTTGCACAGGGTTCTGGTGGAAACACCATATATTTT
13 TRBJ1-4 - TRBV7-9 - CASTPGGYEKLFF TGTGCCAGCACCCCGGGGGGGTATGAAAAACTGTTTTTT
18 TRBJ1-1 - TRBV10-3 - CAISERSGIQGRNTEAFF TGTGCCATCAGTGAAAGGAGTGGAATTCAGGGGAGGAACACTGAAGCTTTCTTT
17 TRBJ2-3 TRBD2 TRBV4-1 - CASSQETGGRRTDTQYF TGCGCCAGCAGCCAAGAAACGGGGGGGCGGCGAACAGATACGCAGTATTTT
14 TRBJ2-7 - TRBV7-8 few CASSLIGHQGEQYF TGTGCCAGCAGCTTAATCGGGCATCAGGGCGAGCAGTACTTC
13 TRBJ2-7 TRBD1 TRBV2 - CASSTGTGNEQYF TGTGCCAGCAGTACCGGGACAGGAAACGAGCAGTACTTC